This T cell receptor beta chain was sequenced in a study of blood T cell repertoires in COVID-19. Overall study: Sources were T cells, B-cell-depleted T cells, or PBMCs; the material itself was cDNA or gDNA.

In its sample, this clone was seen once. Trimming removed 4 bases from V and 6 bases from J, with 18 bases in between. This CDR3 contains 16 residues. The germline gives CDR1 LGHDT, CDR2 YNNKEL (reference sequence). This table comes from immunoSEQ multiplex PCR, and its TCRdb copy is limited to in-frame clones, with some not included. Among about 480,000 clones listed, around 87% were seen once. This study enrolled people aged roughly 18 to 89 from about 24 US geographic areas. Among Cohort 3 donors, those recovered had two negative PCRs, clearance, or symptom resolution. The V and J genes are TRBV3-1 (or the pseudogene TRBV3-2) and TRBJ2-2; D is possibly TRBD1 (6 bases). The specimen sequenced was PBMCs or T cells enriched from blood (not recorded which). This TCR was sampled from a woman aged 40 to 50 who had recovered from COVID-19. Here the CDR3 reads CASSPRGGLGAGELFF. As DNA, the CDR3 is TGTGCCAGCAGCCCCCGAGGGGGATTAGGGGCCGGGGAGCTGTTTTTT.